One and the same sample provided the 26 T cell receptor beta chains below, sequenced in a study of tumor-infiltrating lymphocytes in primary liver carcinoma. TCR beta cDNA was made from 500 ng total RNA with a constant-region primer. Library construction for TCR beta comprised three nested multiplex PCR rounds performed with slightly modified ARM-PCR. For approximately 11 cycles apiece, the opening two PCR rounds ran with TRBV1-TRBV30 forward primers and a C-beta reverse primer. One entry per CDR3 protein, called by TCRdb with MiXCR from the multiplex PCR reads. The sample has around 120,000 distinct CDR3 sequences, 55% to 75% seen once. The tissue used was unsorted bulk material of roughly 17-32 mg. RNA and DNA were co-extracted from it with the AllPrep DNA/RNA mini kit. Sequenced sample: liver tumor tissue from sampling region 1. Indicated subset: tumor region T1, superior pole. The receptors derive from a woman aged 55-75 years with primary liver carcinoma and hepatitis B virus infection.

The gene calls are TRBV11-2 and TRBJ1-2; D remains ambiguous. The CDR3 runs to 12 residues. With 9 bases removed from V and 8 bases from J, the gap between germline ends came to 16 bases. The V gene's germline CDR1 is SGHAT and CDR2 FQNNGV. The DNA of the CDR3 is TGTGCCAGTAGCCACGGCCATTCCGGCTACACCTTC. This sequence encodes CASSHGHSGYTF.

CDR3 region: CASSAGQGNYGYTF. The CDR3 bases are TGTGCCAGCAGCGCGGGCCAGGGCAACTATGGCTACACCTTC. V gene TRBV7-9 combines with J gene TRBJ1-2; D is perhaps TRBD1 (5 bases). Per germline, CDR1 SEHNR and CDR2 FQNEAQ (reference sequence). V lost 5 bases, J lost 2 bases, and 12 bases lay in between. CDR3 length equals 14 residues.

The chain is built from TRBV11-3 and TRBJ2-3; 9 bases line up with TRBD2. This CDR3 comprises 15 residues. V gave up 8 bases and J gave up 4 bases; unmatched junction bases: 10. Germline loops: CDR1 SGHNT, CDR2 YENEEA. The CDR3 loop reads CASCRAGGRSDTQYF. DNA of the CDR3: TGTGCCAGCTGCCGCGCGGGGGGGAGGTCAGATACGCAGTATTTT.

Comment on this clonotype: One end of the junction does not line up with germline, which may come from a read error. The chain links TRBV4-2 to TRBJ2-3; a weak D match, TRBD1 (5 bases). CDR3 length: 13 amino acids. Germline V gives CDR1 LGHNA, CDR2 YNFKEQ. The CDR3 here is CASSQTETDTPYF. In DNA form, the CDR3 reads TGTGCCAGTAGCCAAACTGAGACAGATACGCCGTATTTT.

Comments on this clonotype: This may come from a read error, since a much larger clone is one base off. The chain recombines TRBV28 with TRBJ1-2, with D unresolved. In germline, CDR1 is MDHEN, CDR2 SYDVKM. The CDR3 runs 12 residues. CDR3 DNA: TGTACCAGCAGTTTAGCCCAAGATGGCTACACCTTC. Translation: CTSSLAQDGYTF.

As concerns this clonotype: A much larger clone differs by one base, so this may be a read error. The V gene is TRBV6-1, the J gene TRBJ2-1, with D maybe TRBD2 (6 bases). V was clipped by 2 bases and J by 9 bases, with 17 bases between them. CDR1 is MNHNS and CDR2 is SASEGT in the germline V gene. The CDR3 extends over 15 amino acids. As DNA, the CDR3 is TGTGCCAGCAGTGAAACTAGCTGGAGTTCTGGTGAGCAGTTCTTC. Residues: CASSETSWSSGEQFF.

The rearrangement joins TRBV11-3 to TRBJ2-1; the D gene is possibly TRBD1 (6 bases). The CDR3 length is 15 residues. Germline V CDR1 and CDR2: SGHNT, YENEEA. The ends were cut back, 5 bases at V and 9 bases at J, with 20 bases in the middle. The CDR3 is CASSLAGAARGEQFF. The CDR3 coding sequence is TGTGCCAGCAGCCTGGCAGGGGCAGCCCGGGGTGAGCAGTTCTTC.

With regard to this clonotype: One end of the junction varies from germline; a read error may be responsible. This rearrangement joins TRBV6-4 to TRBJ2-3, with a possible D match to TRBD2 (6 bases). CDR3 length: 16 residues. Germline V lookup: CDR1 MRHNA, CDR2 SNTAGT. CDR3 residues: CASSDVTGVSTDTQYF. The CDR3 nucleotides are TGTGCCAGCAGTGACGTAACGGGAGTGTCCACAGATACGCAGTATTTC.

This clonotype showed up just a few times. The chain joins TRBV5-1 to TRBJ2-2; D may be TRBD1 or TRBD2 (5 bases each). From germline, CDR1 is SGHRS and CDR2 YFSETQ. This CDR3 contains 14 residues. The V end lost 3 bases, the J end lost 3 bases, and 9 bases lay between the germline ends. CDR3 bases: TGCGCCAGCAGCTCCGGGACGTACACCGGGGAGCTGTTTTTT. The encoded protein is CASSSGTYTGELFF. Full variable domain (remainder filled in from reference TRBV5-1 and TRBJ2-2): KAGVTQTPRYLIKTRGQQVTLSCSPISGHRSVSWYQQTPGQGLQFLFEYFSETQRNKGNFPGRFSGRQFSNSRSEMNVSTLELGDSALYLCASSSGTYTGELFFGEGSRLTVL.

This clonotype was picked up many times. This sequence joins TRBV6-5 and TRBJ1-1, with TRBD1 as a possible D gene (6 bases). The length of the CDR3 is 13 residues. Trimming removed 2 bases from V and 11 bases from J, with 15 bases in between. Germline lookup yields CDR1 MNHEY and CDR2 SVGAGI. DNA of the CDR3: TGTGCCAGCAGTTACGTGAGGGGGTCCGGGGCTTTCTTT. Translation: CASSYVRGSGAFF.

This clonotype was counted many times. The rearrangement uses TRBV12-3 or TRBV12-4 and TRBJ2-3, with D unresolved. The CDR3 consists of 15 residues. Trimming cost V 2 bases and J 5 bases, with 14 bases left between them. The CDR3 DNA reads TGTGCCAGCAGTTTATGGGGTATGGGGAAAGATACGCAGTATTTT. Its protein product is CASSLWGMGKDTQYF.

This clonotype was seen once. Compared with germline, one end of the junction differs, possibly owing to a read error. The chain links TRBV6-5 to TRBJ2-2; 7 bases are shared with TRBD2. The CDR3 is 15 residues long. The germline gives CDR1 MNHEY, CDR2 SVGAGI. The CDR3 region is CASSWDYSNIGELFF. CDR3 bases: TGTGCCAGCAGTTGGGACTACTCGAACATCGGGGAGCTGTTTTTT.

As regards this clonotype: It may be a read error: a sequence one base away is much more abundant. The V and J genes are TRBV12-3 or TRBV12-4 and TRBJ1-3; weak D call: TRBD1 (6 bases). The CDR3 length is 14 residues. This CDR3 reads CVSSPGGLTNTIYF. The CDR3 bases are TGTGTCAGCAGCCCTGGGGGGCTCACAAACACCATATATTTT.

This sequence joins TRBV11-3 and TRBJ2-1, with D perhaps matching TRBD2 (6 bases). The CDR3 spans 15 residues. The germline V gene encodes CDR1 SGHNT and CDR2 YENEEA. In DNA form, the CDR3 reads TGTGTTAGCAGCTTAGGAACTGGCGGGAAGCTTGAGCAGTTCTTC. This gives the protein CVSSLGTGGKLEQFF.

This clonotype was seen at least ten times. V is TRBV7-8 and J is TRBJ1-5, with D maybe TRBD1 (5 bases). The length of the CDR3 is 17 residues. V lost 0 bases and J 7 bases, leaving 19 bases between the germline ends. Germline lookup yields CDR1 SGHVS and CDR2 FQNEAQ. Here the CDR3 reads CASSLAPVGGGRQPQHF. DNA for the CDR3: TGTGCCAGCAGCTTAGCCCCCGTCGGGGGTGGGAGACAGCCCCAGCATTTT.

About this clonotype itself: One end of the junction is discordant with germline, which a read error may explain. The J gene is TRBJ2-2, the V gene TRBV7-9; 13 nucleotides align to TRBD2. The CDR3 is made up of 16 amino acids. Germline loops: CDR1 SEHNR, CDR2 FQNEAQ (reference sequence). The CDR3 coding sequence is TGTGTCAGCAGCCGGACTAGCGGGGGACTCACCAGGGAGCTGTTTTTT. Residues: CVSSRTSGGLTRELFF.

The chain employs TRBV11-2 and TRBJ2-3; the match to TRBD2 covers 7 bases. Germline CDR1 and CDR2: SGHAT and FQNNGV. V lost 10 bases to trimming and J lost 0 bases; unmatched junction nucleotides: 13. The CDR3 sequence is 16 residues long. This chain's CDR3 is CAISYTAGVSTDTQYF. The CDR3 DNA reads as TGTGCCATTAGCTATACGGCGGGAGTTAGCACAGATACGCAGTATTTT.

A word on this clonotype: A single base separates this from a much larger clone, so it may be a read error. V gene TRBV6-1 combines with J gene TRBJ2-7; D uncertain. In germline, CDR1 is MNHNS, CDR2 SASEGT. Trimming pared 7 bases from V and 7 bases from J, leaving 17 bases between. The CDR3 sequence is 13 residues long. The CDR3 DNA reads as TGTGCCAGCACACAGAACTTTCAAGGGGAGCAGTACTTC. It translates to CASTQNFQGEQYF.

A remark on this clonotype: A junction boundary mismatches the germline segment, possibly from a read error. The CDR3: CASSLQSHQPQHF. CDR3 bases: TGTGCTAGCAGCTTACAGTCCCATCAGCCCCAGCATTTT. The V call is TRBV11-3, the J call TRBJ1-5; the D is unclear. Germline assignment: CDR1 SGHNT and CDR2 YENEEA. The CDR3 covers 13 residues.

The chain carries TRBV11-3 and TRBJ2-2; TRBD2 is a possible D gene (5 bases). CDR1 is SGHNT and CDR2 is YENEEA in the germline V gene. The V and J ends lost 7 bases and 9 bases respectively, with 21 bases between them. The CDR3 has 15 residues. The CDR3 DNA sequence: TGTGCCAGCATCCCGCGGGCTGGGAACACTAGGGAGCTGTTTTTT. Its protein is CASIPRAGNTRELFF. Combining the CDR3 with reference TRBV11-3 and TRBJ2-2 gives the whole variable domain EAGVVQSPRYKIIEKKQPVAFWCNPISGHNTLYWYLQNLGQGPELLIRYENEEAVDDSQLPKDRFSAERLKGVDSTLKIQPAELGDSAVYLCASIPRAGNTRELFFGEGSRLTVL.

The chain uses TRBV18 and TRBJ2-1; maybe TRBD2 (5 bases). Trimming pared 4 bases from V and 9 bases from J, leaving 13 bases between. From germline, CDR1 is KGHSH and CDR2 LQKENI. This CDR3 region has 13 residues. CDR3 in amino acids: CASSLDEGGEQFF. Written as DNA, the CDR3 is TGTGCCAGCTCACTAGATGAGGGCGGTGAGCAGTTCTTC.

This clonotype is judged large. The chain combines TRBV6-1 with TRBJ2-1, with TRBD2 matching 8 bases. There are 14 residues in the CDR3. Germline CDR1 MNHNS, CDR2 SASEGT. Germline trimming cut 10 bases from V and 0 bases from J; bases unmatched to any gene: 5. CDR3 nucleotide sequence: TGTGCCACCAGAGCGGGGGACTCCTACAATGAGCAGTTCTTC. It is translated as CATRAGDSYNEQFF.

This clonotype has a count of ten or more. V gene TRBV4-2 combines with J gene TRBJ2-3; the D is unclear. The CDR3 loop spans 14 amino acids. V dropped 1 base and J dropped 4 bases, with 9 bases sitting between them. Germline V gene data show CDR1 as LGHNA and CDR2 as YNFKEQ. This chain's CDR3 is CASSQGARPDTQYF. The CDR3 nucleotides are TGTGCCAGCAGCCAAGGGGCTAGACCAGATACGCAGTATTTT.

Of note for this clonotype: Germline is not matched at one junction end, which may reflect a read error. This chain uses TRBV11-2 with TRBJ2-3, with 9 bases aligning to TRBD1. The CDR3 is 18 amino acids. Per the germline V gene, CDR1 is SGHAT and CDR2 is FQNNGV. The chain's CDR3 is CTSSGYRGRVRVTDTQYF. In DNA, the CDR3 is TGTACCAGCAGCGGCTACAGGGGGCGGGTTCGGGTCACAGATACGCAGTATTTT. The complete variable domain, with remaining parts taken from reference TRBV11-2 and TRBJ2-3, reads EAGVAQSPRYKIIEKRQSVAFWCNPISGHATLYWYQQILGQGPKLLIQFQNNGVVDDSQLPKDRFSAERLKGVDSTLKIQPAKLEDSAVYLCTSSGYRGRVRVTDTQYFGPGTRLTVL.

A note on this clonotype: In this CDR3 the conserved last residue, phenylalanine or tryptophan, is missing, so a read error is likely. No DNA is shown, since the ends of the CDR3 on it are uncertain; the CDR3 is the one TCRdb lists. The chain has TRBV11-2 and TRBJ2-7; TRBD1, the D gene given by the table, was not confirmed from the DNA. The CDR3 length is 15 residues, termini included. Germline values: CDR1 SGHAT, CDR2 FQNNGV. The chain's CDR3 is CASSLEGGMVYEQYL.

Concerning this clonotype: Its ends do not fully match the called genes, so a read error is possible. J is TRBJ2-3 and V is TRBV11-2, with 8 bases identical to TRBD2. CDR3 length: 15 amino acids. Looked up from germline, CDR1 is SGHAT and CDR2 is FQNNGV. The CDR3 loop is CANSSGLAGTDTQYF. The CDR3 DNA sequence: TGTGCCAACAGCTCAGGACTAGCAGGTACAGATACGCAGTATTTT.